Shown below are 2 T cell receptor beta chains from a single sample sequenced in a study of T cells in Graves' hyperthyroidism and ophthalmopathy. The investigators amplified TCR beta CDR3 regions from RNA transcripts. Primed by the HTBI set, a first-round RT-PCR was run on the TCR CDR3. MiXCR, run by TCRdb on the multiplex PCR reads, gives a single entry per CDR3 protein. The table lists 610,000 or so distinct CDR3 sequences, approximately 44% of them singletons. Sequencing was done on a sample of peripheral blood or thyroid tissue (not recorded which). The receptors were gathered from a woman aged 18-29 years with Graves' hyperthyroidism.

Many counts were recorded for this clonotype. The V gene is TRBV7-8, the J gene TRBJ2-7; TRBD2 is a possible D gene (5 bases). The CDR3 has 15 amino acids. V was shortened by 3 bases and J by 7 bases, with 19 bases between the two germline ends. CDR1 SGHVS and CDR2 FQNEAQ come from the germline V gene. CDR3 region: CASSFGTGTLGEQYF. The CDR3 DNA reads as TGTGCCAGCAGCTTTGGAACGGGAACTCTGGGGGAGCAGTACTTC.

The chain uses TRBV10-3 and TRBJ1-1; 10 bases are shared with TRBD1. Per the germline V gene, CDR1 is ENHRY and CDR2 is SYGVKD. With V trimmed by 7 bases and J by 3 bases, 11 bases remained unmatched. CDR3 length: 16 amino acids. CDR3 sequence: CAIKEGMTGGDTEAFF. The DNA of the CDR3 is TGTGCCATCAAGGAGGGAATGACAGGGGGCGACACTGAAGCTTTCTTT.